The subject of this entry is one T cell receptor beta chain. The target antigen is unknown. The same CDR3 is also encoded by other DNA sequences in this sample. The study drew all its donors from Caucasian adults living in Nashville, Tennessee. Unmatched junction bases numbered 5, after V lost 6 bases and J lost 1 base. CDR3 length: 14 amino acids. Germline V gene data show CDR1 as MNHNS and CDR2 as SASEGT. These data originate in a study of shared clonotypes between healthy human individuals. About the study: The study used three CD4 naive, three CD4 memory, two CD8 naive and one CD8 memory plate per donor. Study-wide findings and caveats: Several donors held about 4.6% of naive CD4 clonotypes in common. Despite large depth, rarefaction showed incomplete sorted-subset sequencing.

Clones were sequenced by immunoSEQ multiplex PCR, and TCRdb holds only the in-frame ones, with some missing. The sample carries roughly 2.5 million clones, roughly 92% recorded once. Sequencing input: naive CD4+ T cells sorted from blood. Subset of the sample: CD45RA+ positively selected. The sequence came from a young man in good health. The chain uses TRBV6-1 and TRBJ1-2; the match to TRBD1 covers 7 bases. The CDR3 protein is CASRRGQFNYGYTF. The DNA for the CDR3 is TGTGCCAGCAGACGGGGACAGTTTAACTATGGCTACACCTTC.